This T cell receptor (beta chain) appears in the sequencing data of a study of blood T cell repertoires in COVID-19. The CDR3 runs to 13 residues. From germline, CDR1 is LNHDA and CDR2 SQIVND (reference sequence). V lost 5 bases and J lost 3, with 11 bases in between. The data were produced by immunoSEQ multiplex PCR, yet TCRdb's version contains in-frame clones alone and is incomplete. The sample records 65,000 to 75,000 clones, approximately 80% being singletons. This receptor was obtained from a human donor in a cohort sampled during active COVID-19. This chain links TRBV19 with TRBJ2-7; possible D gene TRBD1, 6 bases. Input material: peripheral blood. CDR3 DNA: TGTGCCAGTAGTTCCCCGGGACACTACGAGCAGTACTTC. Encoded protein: CASSSPGHYEQYF.